This TCR beta chain was profiled in a study of CD8+CD57+ T cells in acquired aplastic anemia. Study information: CD4+ and CD8+ cells, once sorted, gave DNA averaging roughly 3 ug.

In regard to this clonotype: The antigen remains unidentified.

The template for TCR beta VDJ and CDR3 sequence profiling was genomic DNA. TCRdb ran MiXCR on the reads and lists one entry per CDR3 protein. The data show 150,000 to 200,000 distinct CDR3 sequences, with about 48% seen just once and approximately 1% held by the top ten. This CDR3 is 14 amino acids long. The germline gives CDR1 LNHDA, CDR2 SQIVND (reference sequence). Trimming shortened V by 3 bases and J by 3 bases, and 12 bases separated the two germline ends. Notes on the study in general: Simpson's diversity of CD8+ cells was not significantly different in patients compared with controls.

The chain employs TRBV19 and TRBJ2-7, with D perhaps matching TRBD1 (5 bases). Sequencing was done on a sample of sorted CD4+, CD8+, or CD8+CD57+ T cells (not recorded which) from PBMCs. This clonotype was obtained from a human donor in good health. The CDR3 bases are TGTGCCAGTAGTATGTTCAGGGCCCACTACGAGCAGTACTTC. It encodes CASSMFRAHYEQYF.